This entry lists 30 T cell receptor beta chains sequenced from one sample in a study of blood T cell repertoires in COVID-19. Sequencing used immunoSEQ multiplex PCR; TCRdb keeps in-frame clones, though not all of them. In the table there are approximately 120,000 clones, over 70% of which are singletons. The sample consisted of peripheral blood. Receptors originate from a woman between 45 and 60 years old with acute or convalescent COVID-19.

The chain recombines TRBV6-6 with TRBJ1-5; 8 bases align to TRBD1. Per the germline V gene, CDR1 is MNHNY and CDR2 is SVGAGI (reference sequence). The CDR3 sequence is 16 residues long. With 6 bases clipped from V and 0 bases from J, the junction kept 7 bases outside the gene matches. This CDR3 reads CASRTQGVISNQPQHF. CDR3 in DNA: TGTGCCAGCAGAACACAGGGGGTGATTAGCAATCAGCCCCAGCATTTT.

The J gene is TRBJ2-5, the V gene TRBV1; the table calls TRBD2, which could not be checked here. TRBV1 is shown as a pseudogene. The CDR3 extends over 13 amino acids. CDR3 region: CTSSHNPYETQYF. CDR3 bases: TGCACCAGCAGCCACAATCCCTACGAGACCCAGTACTTC.

The chain is built from TRBV5-1 and TRBJ1-3; D is unresolved. Looked up from germline, CDR1 is SGHRS and CDR2 is YFSETQ. The CDR3 length is 15 residues. V lost 1 base and J lost 1, with 9 bases in between. The CDR3 loop is CASSLTWESGNTIYF. The CDR3 nucleotides read TGCGCCAGCAGCTTGACATGGGAGTCTGGAAACACCATATATTTT.

The V and J genes are TRBV18 and TRBJ2-7; 7 bases match TRBD1. CDR3 length: 17 residues. The junction had 18 bases not matched to a gene; V was cut back by 4 bases and J by 6 bases. Per the germline V gene, CDR1 is KGHSH and CDR2 is LQKENI. CDR3 sequence: CASSQKTGTAASGEQYF. CDR3 DNA sequence: TGTGCCAGCTCACAGAAGACCGGGACAGCAGCGTCGGGCGAGCAGTACTTC.

V is TRBV19 and J is TRBJ1-2; D perhaps matches TRBD1 (6 bases). Trimming removed 8 bases at V and 4 bases at J, with 17 bases between. The CDR3 length is 14 residues. Germline assignment: CDR1 LNHDA and CDR2 SQIVND (reference sequence). The DNA of the CDR3 is TGTGCCAGTCAGGCACAGGGCCTTAGCTATGGCTACACCTTC. Protein: CASQAQGLSYGYTF.

The V and J genes are TRBV7-6 and TRBJ1-4, with D perhaps TRBD1 (5 bases). Germline V lookup: CDR1 SGHVS, CDR2 FNYEAQ. CDR3 length: 16 amino acids. Trimming took off 1 base at V and 7 bases at J, with 16 bases between the two ends. The CDR3 loop is CASSLGQSGGREKLFF. Here the CDR3 DNA reads TGTGCCAGCAGCTTAGGACAGAGTGGCGGCCGTGAAAAACTGTTTTTT.

The rearrangement joins TRBV6-4 to TRBJ2-1; weak D call: TRBD2 (5 bases). CDR1 is MRHNA, CDR2 SNTAGT, per germline. The V end was cut by 6 bases, the J end by 5 bases, with 11 bases between. The CDR3 loop spans 13 amino acids. CDR3 coding DNA: TGTGCCAGCAGCGCGACTACCGACAATGAGCAGTTCTTC. Its protein product is CASSATTDNEQFF.

The V call is TRBV10-3, the J call TRBJ2-1; TRBD2 agrees at 9 bases. This CDR3 is built from 16 residues. Trimming removed 2 bases from V and 3 bases from J; junction bases left unmatched: 5. Germline CDR1 is ENHRY and CDR2 is SYGVKD. In nucleotides, the CDR3 is TGTGCCATCAGTGAGGTTGCGGGGGGGGACTACAATGAGCAGTTCTTC. Protein sequence: CAISEVAGGDYNEQFF.

The rearrangement joins TRBV7-2 to TRBJ1-4, with a tentative D call TRBD1 (6 bases). This CDR3 region has 12 residues. Between the trimmed V and J ends, which lost 5 bases and 11 bases, there was a span of 12 bases. Germline lookup yields CDR1 SGHTA and CDR2 FQGNSA. The CDR3 DNA reads TGTGCCAGCAGCCCAATAACAGGGAAACTGTTTTTT. It is translated as CASSPITGKLFF. The full variable domain, rest sourced from reference TRBV7-2 and TRBJ1-4, is GAGVSQSPSNKVTEKGKDVELRCDPISGHTALYWYRQSLGQGLEFLIYFQGNSAPDKSGLPSDRFSAERTGGSVSTLTIQRTQQEDSAVYLCASSPITGKLFFGSGTQLSVL.

In nucleotides, the CDR3 is TGTGCCAGCCTACAGGGGGCGATAACTAACTATGGCTACACCTTC. Its translation: CASLQGAITNYGYTF. This chain links TRBV6-5 with TRBJ1-2; 9 positions agree with TRBD1. The length of the CDR3 is 15 residues. With 8 bases clipped from V and 0 bases from J, the junction kept 7 bases outside the gene matches. CDR1 and CDR2 (germline): MNHEY, SVGAGI.

The V gene is TRBV18, the J gene TRBJ1-1; D not certain. The V gene's germline CDR1 is KGHSH and CDR2 LQKENI. This CDR3 is built from 15 residues. Trimming removed 3 bases at V and 2 bases at J, with 13 bases between. This chain's CDR3 is CASSPSRGANTEAFF. DNA for the CDR3: TGTGCCAGCTCACCGTCCCGGGGAGCTAACACTGAAGCTTTCTTT.

The gene calls are TRBV3-1 (or the pseudogene TRBV3-2) and TRBJ1-1, with D maybe TRBD1 (5 bases). Per the germline V gene, CDR1 is LGHDT and CDR2 is YNNKEL (reference sequence). The CDR3 length is 15 residues. V was clipped by 1 base and J by 6 bases, with 15 bases between them. This chain's CDR3 is CASSQGIGGEAEAFF. CDR3 bases: TGTGCCAGCAGCCAAGGGATTGGGGGGGAGGCTGAAGCTTTCTTT.

The V call is TRBV11-3, the J call TRBJ2-5, with 7 bases lining up with TRBD1. The germline V gene has CDR1 SGHNT and CDR2 YENEEA. With V trimmed by 4 bases and J by 0 bases, 5 bases remained unmatched. This CDR3 has 15 residues. The CDR3 loop reads CASSSRDSYQETQYF. The CDR3 DNA follows: TGTGCCAGCAGCTCTCGGGACAGCTACCAAGAGACCCAGTACTTC.

This CDR3 reads CASSHSSRGGTGELFF. As DNA, the CDR3 is TGTGCCAGCAGCCATAGCAGCAGGGGAGGGACCGGGGAGCTGTTTTTT. This rearrangement joins TRBV11-2 to TRBJ2-2; the D gene is possibly TRBD2 (7 bases). Germline CDR1 SGHAT, CDR2 FQNNGV. This CDR3 contains 16 residues. The V end was cut by 5 bases, the J end by 5 bases, with 18 bases between.

V is TRBV27 and J is TRBJ2-3; D call uncertain. The CDR3 consists of 15 residues. CDR1 and CDR2 from the germline V gene are MNHEY and SMNVEV (reference sequence). Trimming stripped 0 bases from V and 3 bases from J, with 10 bases between. The CDR3 DNA follows: TGTGCCAGCAGTTTATCCCCCCTCAGAACAGATACGCAGTATTTT. This translates into CASSLSPLRTDTQYF.

V is TRBV2 and J is TRBJ2-2; D remains unclear. V lost 8 bases to trimming and J lost 2 bases, with 12 bases between them. Germline CDR1 reads SNHLY; CDR2 reads FYNNEI. The CDR3 runs to 14 residues. The CDR3 DNA follows: TGTGCCAGCGGTCAGAGACTCAACACCGGGGAGCTGTTTTTT. Its protein product is CASGQRLNTGELFF.

The rearrangement uses TRBV5-8 and TRBJ1-5; D remains unclear. V was pared by 2 bases and J by 0 bases, with 6 bases between. The CDR3 is 14 residues long. Germline loops: CDR1 SGHTS, CDR2 YDEGEE. The CDR3 sequence is CASSLSLSNQPQHF. DNA of the CDR3: TGTGCCAGCAGCTTAAGCCTTAGCAATCAGCCCCAGCATTTT.

The chain is built from TRBV4-1 and TRBJ2-7; 8 bases are a match to TRBD1. Germline CDR1 is MGHRA and CDR2 is YSYEKL. V trimming: 1 base; J trimming: 6 bases; junction bases outside the gene matches: 11. This CDR3 region has 16 residues. This chain's CDR3 is CASSQGMGTGGREQYF. DNA of the CDR3: TGCGCCAGCAGCCAAGGTATGGGAACAGGGGGGCGCGAGCAGTACTTC.

The chain links TRBV6-5 to TRBJ2-7, with D unresolved. The CDR3 length is 15 residues. CDR1 and CDR2 from the germline V gene are MNHEY and SVGAGI. The V and J ends lost 6 bases and 2 bases respectively, with 17 bases between them. CDR3: CASRSTGSRPYEQYF. CDR3 in DNA: TGTGCCAGCAGGTCTACCGGGTCCAGACCCTACGAGCAGTACTTC.

V usage is TRBV7-9 and J usage is TRBJ2-6; 8 bases match TRBD2. Trimming at V came to 5 bases and at J to 2 bases, leaving 8 bases not matched to a gene. CDR1 SEHNR and CDR2 FQNEAQ come from the germline V gene (reference sequence). The CDR3 totals 17 residues. The CDR3 loop is CASSPGGGRTGANVLTF. The CDR3 region has the DNA TGTGCCAGCAGCCCCGGGGGGGGCCGGACTGGGGCCAACGTCCTGACTTTC. The full variable domain, completed using reference TRBV7-9 and TRBJ2-6, is DTGVSQNPRHKITKRGQNVTFRCDPISEHNRLYWYRQTLGQGPEFLTYFQNEAQLEKSRLLSDRFSAERPKGSFSTLEIQRTEQGDSAMYLCASSPGGGRTGANVLTFGAGSRLTVL.

CDR3 loop: CASSLRGPTEAFF. The CDR3 DNA reads TGTGCCAGCAGTTTAAGGGGGCCCACTGAAGCTTTCTTT. The chain recombines TRBV28 with TRBJ1-1, with 7 bases fitting TRBD1. This CDR3 has 13 residues. The V and J ends lost 2 bases and 4 bases, in that order; junction bases with no gene match: 1. Per the germline V gene, CDR1 is MDHEN and CDR2 is SYDVKM.

The chain has TRBV28 and TRBJ1-2, with 7 bases that match TRBD1. Germline V gives CDR1 MDHEN, CDR2 SYDVKM. The CDR3 runs 14 residues. J gave up 4 bases and V 5 bases, and 7 bases lay outside the gene matches. The CDR3 DNA follows: TGTGCCAGCAGTCGGGACAGAAATGTCTATGGCTACACCTTC. This gives the protein CASSRDRNVYGYTF.

The chain couples TRBV2 to TRBJ1-3; D might be TRBD1 (5 bases). Germline V gene sequence: CDR1 SNHLY, CDR2 FYNNEI. CDR3 length: 15 residues. Trimming took 3 bases from V and 6 from J, leaving 15 bases between them. The CDR3 bases are TGTGCCAGCAGTGACGGGTGGGGCGTAGAAAACACCATATATTTT. Its translation is CASSDGWGVENTIYF.

This sequence joins TRBV5-6 and TRBJ2-3, with TRBD2 matching over 15 bases. The CDR3 totals 16 residues. Trimming at V came to 4 bases and at J to 5 bases, leaving 5 bases not matched to a gene. Germline V gene lookup returns CDR1 SGHDT and CDR2 YYEEEE. The CDR3 nucleotides read TGTGCCAGCAGCCCGGGACTAGCGGGGGGCATAGATACGCAGTATTTT. Its translation is CASSPGLAGGIDTQYF.

This rearrangement joins TRBV3-1 (or the pseudogene TRBV3-2) to TRBJ1-2, with 8 bases lining up with TRBD1. The CDR3 contains 14 residues. Germline trimming cut 4 bases from V and 6 bases from J; bases unmatched to any gene: 7. Germline V gives CDR1 LGHDT, CDR2 YNNKEL (reference sequence). The chain's CDR3 is CASSPLQGGDGYTF. The CDR3 nucleotides read TGTGCCAGCAGCCCTCTACAGGGGGGGGATGGCTACACCTTC.

V gene TRBV18 combines with J gene TRBJ2-2, with TRBD1 matching 7 bases. CDR3 length: 14 amino acids. V shed 3 bases and J 5 bases; nucleotides not matched to a gene: 3. In germline, CDR1 is KGHSH, CDR2 LQKENI. The CDR3 reads CASSPGQRTGELFF. The CDR3 bases are TGTGCCAGCTCACCGGGACAGAGGACCGGGGAGCTGTTTTTT.

The chain is built from TRBV28 and TRBJ2-7, with D maybe TRBD2 (6 bases). The V gene lost 6 bases and the J gene lost 0 bases, with 12 bases spanning the gap. The V gene's germline CDR1 is MDHEN and CDR2 SYDVKM. CDR3 length: 14 amino acids. The DNA of the CDR3 is TGTGCCAGCAGCCTCGGGGGATTCTCCTACGAGCAGTACTTC. Translated: CASSLGGFSYEQYF. Full variable domain (rest looked up from reference TRBV28 and TRBJ2-7): DVKVTQSSRYLVKRTGEKVFLECVQDMDHENMFWYRQDPGLGLRLIYFSYDVKMKEKGDIPEGYSVSREKKERFSLILESASTNQTSMYLCASSLGGFSYEQYFGPGTRLTVT.

The rearrangement joins TRBV18 to TRBJ1-1; D is possibly TRBD1 (5 bases). V gave up 5 bases and J gave up 2 bases, with 15 bases separating them. Germline CDR1 reads KGHSH; CDR2 reads LQKENI. This CDR3 region has 15 residues. In nucleotides, the CDR3 is TGTGCCAGCTCAGAAACGGGACTGGGTAACACTGAAGCTTTCTTT. Amino acid sequence: CASSETGLGNTEAFF.

This rearrangement joins TRBV15 to TRBJ1-5, with D maybe TRBD1 (6 bases). The CDR3 contains 16 residues. The V and J ends lost 5 bases and 1 base respectively, with 15 bases between them. Germline V gives CDR1 LNHNV, CDR2 YYDKDF (reference sequence). CDR3 region: CATSPRQGSSNQPQHF. The DNA for the CDR3 is TGTGCCACCAGCCCACGGCAGGGGTCGAGCAATCAGCCCCAGCATTTT. Full variable domain (remainder filled in from reference TRBV15 and TRBJ1-5): DAMVIQNPRYQVTQFGKPVTLSCSQTLNHNVMYWYQQKSSQAPKLLFHYYDKDFNNEADTPDNFQSRRPNTSFCFLDIRSPGLGDTAMYLCATSPRQGSSNQPQHFGDGTRLSIL.

V is TRBV11-3 and J is TRBJ1-1, with D maybe TRBD1 (5 bases). The CDR3 is 15 residues long. Trimming cost V 5 bases and J 6 bases, with 19 bases left between them. Germline assignment: CDR1 SGHNT and CDR2 YENEEA. Here the CDR3 reads CASSPGTPGGAEAFF. The CDR3 DNA reads TGTGCCAGCAGCCCCGGGACTCCGGGCGGGGCTGAAGCTTTCTTT.